This T cell receptor (beta chain) was identified in a study of type 1 regulatory T cells. Across the whole study: T-allo10 is a Tr1-enriched, alloantigen-specific CD4 T cell product made in vitro.

As for this clonotype: Its antigen remains unknown.

TCRdb used MiXCR to reprocess the reads, holding one entry per CDR3 protein. Of tens of thousands of distinct CDR3 sequences listed, less than 25% are singletons. Findings and caveats of the study: Compared with non-type 1 regulatory T cells, type 1 regulatory T cells showed a more restricted TCR repertoire.

The CDR3 loop spans 15 amino acids. V dropped 7 bases and J dropped 5 bases, with 21 bases sitting between them. Germline V CDR1 and CDR2: SGHRS, YFSETQ. Sequences were obtained from cultured type 1 regulatory T (Tr1) cells, either the whole culture or a sorted fraction (not recorded which). The rearrangement uses TRBV5-1 and TRBJ2-5; D possibly uses TRBD1 or TRBD2 (5 bases each). The clonotype comes from a human donor in good health. This chain's CDR3 is CASGSLGTKIETQYF. The CDR3 region has the DNA TGCGCCAGCGGCTCGCTCGGGACCAAGATCGAGACCCAGTACTTC.